Below, one T cell receptor beta chain is given with its context. Antigen specificity is unknown. Using immunoSEQ multiplex PCR, the repertoire was profiled, and TCRdb retains in-frame clones only, with some absent. The table includes tens of thousands of clones, around 95% detected once. This entry belongs to a study of circulating and synovial CD4+ cells in juvenile arthritis. The CDR3 runs to 16 residues. From germline, CDR1 is SGHAT and CDR2 FQNNGV. V was pared by 4 bases and J by 4 bases, with 10 bases of the junction left unmatched. Study outcomes and limitations: Compared with bulk blood, circulating pathogenic-like lymphocytes shared substantially more CDR3 sequences with synovial T cells. Bulk blood CD4 samples held at least an order of magnitude more or fewer genomes than CPL. Some such blood samples were as oligoclonal as synovium.

Patients with active juvenile idiopathic arthritis donated these samples. This sequence originates from a human donor with juvenile idiopathic arthritis. Sequencing was performed on CD4+ T cells from blood. The chain links TRBV11-2 to TRBJ2-1; TRBD2 aligns across 7 bases. CDR3: CASSSLATSRYNEQFF. The CDR3 bases are TGTGCCAGCAGCTCACTGGCGACTAGCCGATACAATGAGCAGTTCTTC.